Listed here are 6 T cell receptor beta chains from one sample, sequenced in a study of persistence of HIV-infected CD4 T cells. Cells were stimulated with overlapping HIV-1 Gag 15-mer peptides. Responding CD4+ T cells were sorted by upregulation of both CD40 ligand and CD69. Antigens for these TCRs are unknown. This was the immunoSEQ version 4 assay in survey mode. This table comes from immunoSEQ multiplex PCR, and its TCRdb copy is limited to in-frame clones, with some not included. The table includes under 40,000 clones, 70% detected once. The starting material was CD4+ T cells sorted from PBMCs after 18-hour stimulation, obtained from a patient who received antiretroviral therapy. These receptors all come from an adult man with HIV who was CMV-seropositive.

This clone was counted only a few times. This chain connects TRBV3-1 (or the pseudogene TRBV3-2) to TRBJ2-2; D not certain. Germline loops: CDR1 LGHDT, CDR2 YNNKEL (reference sequence). V lost 5 bases, J lost 4 bases, and 8 bases lay in between. This CDR3 region has 13 residues. This chain's CDR3 is CASSSFSTGELFF. The CDR3 coding sequence is TGTGCCAGCAGCTCTTTTAGCACCGGGGAGCTGTTTTTT.

CDR3 residues: CASSRGVNPFREQFF. The CDR3 DNA reads as TGTGCCAGTAGTCGAGGGGTTAATCCTTTTCGGGAGCAGTTCTTC. The rearrangement uses TRBV19 and TRBJ2-1; D is perhaps TRBD1 or TRBD2 (5 bases each). Trimming removed 5 bases at V and 10 bases at J, with 21 bases between. Germline-derived CDR1 and CDR2 are LNHDA and SQIVND (reference sequence). The CDR3 has 15 residues.

V gene TRBV12-5 combines with J gene TRBJ1-6; D is unclear. CDR1 is LGHNT and CDR2 is FRNRAP in the germline V gene. This CDR3 is 13 amino acids long. Deletions cut 0 bases from V and 7 bases from J, with 4 bases between. CDR3 region: CASGLVLNSPLHF. The CDR3 DNA reads as TGTGCTAGTGGTTTGGTACTGAATTCACCCCTCCACTTT.

The chain recombines TRBV2 with TRBJ1-1, with D maybe TRBD1 (5 bases). CDR3 size: 15 residues. V was clipped by 3 bases and J by 2 bases, with 13 bases between them. Germline lookup yields CDR1 SNHLY and CDR2 FYNNEI. CDR3 DNA sequence: TGTGCCAGCAGTGAGGTCCGCAGGGCCAACACTGAAGCTTTCTTT. Translated, it gives CASSEVRRANTEAFF.

The chain carries TRBV19 and TRBJ2-7, with D perhaps matching TRBD2 (5 bases). V was shortened by 3 bases and J by 2 bases, with 14 bases between the two germline ends. Germline lookup yields CDR1 LNHDA and CDR2 SQIVND (reference sequence). The CDR3 runs to 15 residues. The CDR3 sequence: CASSIEGIGAYEQYF. The CDR3 DNA follows: TGTGCCAGTAGTATTGAAGGGATCGGGGCCTACGAGCAGTACTTC.

This clone occurred a few times. The CDR3 region has the DNA TGTGCCACCAACGGGGGTCGTACCCCTGGAAACACCATATATTTT. Encoded protein: CATNGGRTPGNTIYF. V is TRBV6-5 and J is TRBJ1-3, with D perhaps TRBD1 (5 bases). V lost 10 bases and J 2 bases, leaving 18 bases between the germline ends. CDR3 size: 15 residues. From germline, CDR1 is MNHEY and CDR2 SVGAGI.